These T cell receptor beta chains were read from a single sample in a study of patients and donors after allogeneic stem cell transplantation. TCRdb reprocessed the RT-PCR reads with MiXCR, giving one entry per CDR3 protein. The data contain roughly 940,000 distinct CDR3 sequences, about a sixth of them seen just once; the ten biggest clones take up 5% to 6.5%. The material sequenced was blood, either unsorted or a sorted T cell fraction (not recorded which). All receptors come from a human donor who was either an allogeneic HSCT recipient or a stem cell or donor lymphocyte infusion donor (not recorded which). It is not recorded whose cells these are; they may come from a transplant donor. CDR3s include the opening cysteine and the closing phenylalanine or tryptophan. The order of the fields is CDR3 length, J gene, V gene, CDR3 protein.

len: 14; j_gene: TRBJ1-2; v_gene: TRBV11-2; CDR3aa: CASSPTRDGYGYTF
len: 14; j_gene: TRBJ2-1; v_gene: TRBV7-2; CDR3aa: CASSLAGRNNEQFF
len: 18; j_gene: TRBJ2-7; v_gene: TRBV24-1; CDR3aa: CATSDSGRGGGGSREQYF
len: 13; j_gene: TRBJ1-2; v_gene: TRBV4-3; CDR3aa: CASSQDESGCDTF
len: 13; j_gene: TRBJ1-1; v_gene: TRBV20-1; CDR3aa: CSARERGQGTAFF
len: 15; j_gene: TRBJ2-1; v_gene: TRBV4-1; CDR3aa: CASSQEGTSGSEQFF
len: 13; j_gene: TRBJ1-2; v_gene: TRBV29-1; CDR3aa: CSVVVPGGRGYTF
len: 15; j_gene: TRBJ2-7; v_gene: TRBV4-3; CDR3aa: CASSPEAAGPYERYF
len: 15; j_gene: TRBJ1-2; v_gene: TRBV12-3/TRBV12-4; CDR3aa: CASSFGPRANYGYTF
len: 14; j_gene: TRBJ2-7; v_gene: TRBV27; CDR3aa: CASSPYLGIYEQYF
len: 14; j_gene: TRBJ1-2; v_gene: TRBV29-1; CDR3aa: CSVDNDITGYGYTF
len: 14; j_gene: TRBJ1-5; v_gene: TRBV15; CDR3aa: CATSSHRGRQPQHF
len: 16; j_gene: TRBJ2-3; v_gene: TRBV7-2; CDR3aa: CASSSSSALGADTQYF
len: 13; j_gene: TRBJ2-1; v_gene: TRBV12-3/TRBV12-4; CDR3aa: CASSGTIYNEQFF
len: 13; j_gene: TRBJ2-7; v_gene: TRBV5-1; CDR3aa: CASTRGRSSEQYF
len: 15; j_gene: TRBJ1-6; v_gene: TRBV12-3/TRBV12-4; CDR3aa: CARATGLIYNSPLHF
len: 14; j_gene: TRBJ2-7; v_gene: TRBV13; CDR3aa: CASSPTEYGYEQYF
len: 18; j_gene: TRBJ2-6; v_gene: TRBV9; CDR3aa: CASSVGQGWASGANVLTF
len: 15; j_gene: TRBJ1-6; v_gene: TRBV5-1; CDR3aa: CASQEQGFVGSPLHF
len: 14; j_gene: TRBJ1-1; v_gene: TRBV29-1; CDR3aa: CSVVVQGMTTEAFF
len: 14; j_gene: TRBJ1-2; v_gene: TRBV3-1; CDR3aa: CASSQDGGAYGYTF
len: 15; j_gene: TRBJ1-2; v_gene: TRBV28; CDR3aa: CASSLGDRTSRGYTF
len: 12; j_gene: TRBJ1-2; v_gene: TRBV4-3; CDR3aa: CASSKGGYGYTF
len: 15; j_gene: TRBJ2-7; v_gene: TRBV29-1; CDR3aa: CSVEAVQRGLGEQYF